These 7 T cell receptor beta chains share one sample of origin, sequenced in a study of blood T cells in healthy people across ages (dated by TCRdb to the mid-2010s). The library was built by means of 5' RACE. The sequencer was an Illumina HiSeq 2500. A second PCR of about 7 to 12 cycles was run with a J-beta primer mix and a sample-barcoded 5' primer. TCRdb handled the public reads itself, with Q25 trimming in fastp and clone calling in MiXCR, and kept productive beta chains. Every entry covers one CDR3 protein and lists the most common genes and DNA from its rows. For this sample there are around 1.5 million distinct CDR3 sequences; approximately 32% appear just once. Over 9% of the sample is in the top ten clones. Sequenced sample: blood. These TCRs come from a young woman in good health.

The chain carries TRBV21-1 and TRBJ2-4; the table calls TRBD1, which could not be checked here. TRBV21-1 is labeled a pseudogene. CDR3 length equals 19 residues. The CDR3 nucleotides read TGTGCCAGCAGCAAAAAGGGAAGGGAACCTCAAGAAACCAAAAACATTCAGTACTTC. Translating it yields CASSKKGREPQETKNIQYF.

This sequence joins TRBV9 and TRBJ1-4; TRBD1 matches 8 bases. In germline, CDR1 is SGDLS, CDR2 YYNGEE. V lost 3 bases and J lost 12; bases outside the gene matches: 10. The CDR3 runs 14 residues. CDR3 sequence reads: CASSEGTGRRELFF. The CDR3 region has the DNA TGTGCCAGCAGCGAAGGGACAGGTCGGAGGGAACTGTTTTTT.

This clonotype is a singleton in its sample. This sequence joins TRBV25-1 and TRBJ1-1; D gene unclear. The CDR3 runs to 13 residues. CDR1 is MGHDK and CDR2 is SYGVNS in the germline V gene. V dropped 3 bases and J dropped 9 bases, with 14 bases sitting between them. This CDR3 is CASSEPGLIKAFF. CDR3 DNA sequence: TGTGCCAGCAGTGAGCCCGGCCTGATAAAAGCTTTCTTT.

V usage is TRBV10-1 and J usage is TRBJ1-4; tentative D call: TRBD1 (5 bases). This CDR3 is built from 14 residues. Germline CDR1 WNHNN, CDR2 SYGVQD (reference sequence). V lost 3 bases and J 5 bases, leaving 10 bases between the germline ends. The CDR3 DNA is TGCGCCAGCAGTGACGGGACGGGAAATGAAAAACTGTTTTTT. It codes for CASSDGTGNEKLFF.

This chain links TRBV20-1 with TRBJ1-6; D is uncertain. Per germline, CDR1 DFQATT and CDR2 SNEGSKA (reference sequence). Deletions cut 6 bases from V and 0 bases from J, with 15 bases between. The CDR3 consists of 16 residues. The CDR3: CSAPLESSSYNSPLHF. CDR3 sequence (DNA): TGCAGTGCCCCACTCGAGTCGAGCTCCTATAATTCACCCCTCCACTTT.

This clonotype was counted only a few times. The chain links TRBV20-1 to TRBJ2-5, with TRBD2 matching over 10 bases. V lost 0 bases and J lost 5; bases outside the gene matches: 6. The V gene's germline CDR1 is DFQATT and CDR2 SNEGSKA (reference sequence). This CDR3 has 15 amino acids. DNA of the CDR3: TGCAGTGCTAGAGAACTAGCGGGGTGGGGGGAGACCCAGTACTTC. This gives the protein CSARELAGWGETQYF.

This clonotype was counted a few times. The chain employs TRBV29-1 and TRBJ1-4; no definite D call. The germline V and J ends were trimmed by 6 bases and 0 bases, with 11 bases remaining between them. The length of the CDR3 is 14 residues. CDR1 SQVTM and CDR2 ANQGSEA come from the germline V gene. This CDR3 is CSVYRSATNEKLFF. The CDR3 DNA reads as TGCAGCGTCTATCGGAGTGCAACTAATGAAAAACTGTTTTTT.